This section outlines one TCR beta chain sequence together with its context. These data belong to a study of blood T cell repertoires in COVID-19. Study at large: COVID-19 samples, acute and convalescent, were from the United States, Italy and Spain. Sample material is recorded as cDNA or gDNA derived from T cells, B-cell-depleted T cells, or PBMCs.

Data came from immunoSEQ multiplex PCR; TCRdb stores just in-frame clones and leaves some out. The sample records about 90,000 clones, 76% being singletons. V was pared by 1 base and J by 0 bases, with 6 bases between. The germline gives CDR1 LNHNV, CDR2 YYDKDF (reference sequence). The CDR3 has 14 amino acids. The chain links TRBV15 to TRBJ2-5; D remains ambiguous. Sequenced: peripheral blood. The sequence derives from a man aged 65 to 79 with acute or convalescent COVID-19. Here the CDR3 DNA reads TGTGCCACCAGCAGAGGGGCCAACCAAGAGACCCAGTACTTC. Amino acid sequence: CATSRGANQETQYF.